One sample yielded the 15 T cell receptor beta chains listed below, sequenced in a study of blood T cell repertoires in COVID-19. Clones were read by immunoSEQ multiplex PCR, and TCRdb kept only the in-frame ones, dropping some. The sample lists about 210,000 clones; about 90% were seen once. The sequenced material came from peripheral blood. The receptors derive from a young man with acute or convalescent COVID-19.

The chain is built from TRBV28 and TRBJ1-4, with a possible D match to TRBD1 (5 bases). The CDR3 covers 14 residues. Germline CDR1 is MDHEN and CDR2 is SYDVKM. V lost 5 bases, J lost 7 bases, and 14 bases lay in between. As DNA, the CDR3 is TGTGCCAGCAGTAGTGGGGGGACGGGTGAAAAACTGTTTTTT. Protein sequence: CASSSGGTGEKLFF.

CDR3 nucleotide sequence: TGTGCCAGCAGCCAGCGGGGGGGAAAGAACAATGAGCAGTTCTTC. Amino acid sequence: CASSQRGGKNNEQFF. This sequence joins TRBV3-1 (or the pseudogene TRBV3-2) and TRBJ2-1; 9 nucleotides agree with TRBD2. CDR3 size: 15 residues. In germline, CDR1 is LGHDT, CDR2 YNNKEL (reference sequence). V was clipped by 3 bases and J by 5 bases; unmatched bases: 5.

The chain joins TRBV28 to TRBJ1-5; possibly TRBD1 for D (6 bases). Trimming left V 3 bases short and J 7 bases short, with 22 bases between. CDR3 size: 17 residues. Germline V gene data show CDR1 as MDHEN and CDR2 as SYDVKM. The CDR3 DNA sequence: TGTGCCAGCAGTTTGAGCGCCGTACAGGGAAAAAACCAGCCCCAGCATTTT. This gives the protein CASSLSAVQGKNQPQHF.

This clone was detected a few times. The rearrangement uses TRBV12-5 and TRBJ1-1; a possible D gene is TRBD1 (5 bases). Germline CDR1 is LGHNT and CDR2 is FRNRAP. The CDR3 consists of 15 residues. Trimming pared 6 bases from V and 0 bases from J, leaving 14 bases between. This CDR3 is CASGPGLILNTEAFF. Here the CDR3 DNA reads TGTGCTAGTGGGCCGGGACTCATCTTGAACACTGAAGCTTTCTTT.

The V gene is TRBV3-1 (or the pseudogene TRBV3-2), the J gene TRBJ2-7; D is unresolved. The V end lost 3 bases, the J end lost 7 bases, and 7 bases lay between the germline ends. The CDR3 contains 11 residues. From germline, CDR1 is LGHDT and CDR2 YNNKEL (reference sequence). CDR3 loop: CASSQVREQYF. As DNA, the CDR3 is TGTGCCAGCAGCCAGGTGAGGGAGCAGTACTTC.

CDR3 sequence reads: CASSLMAGVDYGYTF. The CDR3 DNA sequence: TGCGCCAGCAGCCTGATGGCCGGGGTAGACTATGGCTACACCTTC. This chain uses TRBV4-1 with TRBJ1-2; D gene unclear. This CDR3 region has 15 residues. V gave up 4 bases and J gave up 3 bases, with 15 bases separating them. Germline loops: CDR1 MGHRA, CDR2 YSYEKL.

V is TRBV18 and J is TRBJ2-3, with D tentatively TRBD2 (5 bases). Germline values: CDR1 KGHSH, CDR2 LQKENI. V was pared by 5 bases and J by 0 bases, with 12 bases between. This CDR3 is 15 amino acids long. CDR3 region: CASSTRAASTDTQYF. The CDR3 bases are TGTGCCAGCTCAACAAGAGCGGCTAGCACAGATACGCAGTATTTT.

The chain carries TRBV6-6 and TRBJ2-2; 8 bases line up with TRBD2. Trimming at V came to 5 bases and at J to 6 bases, leaving 17 bases not matched to a gene. Germline V gene lookup returns CDR1 MNHNY and CDR2 SVGAGI (reference sequence). The CDR3 runs 18 residues. CDR3 sequence: CASSLGRGTRAKSGELFF. DNA of the CDR3: TGTGCCAGCAGTCTGGGACGGGGGACTAGGGCAAAGTCCGGGGAGCTGTTTTTT.

The chain's CDR3 is CASNIGPAGELYEQYF. The CDR3 DNA reads TGTGCCAGCAATATCGGGCCAGCGGGGGAACTCTACGAGCAGTACTTC. The chain links TRBV5-6 to TRBJ2-7; 8 bases match TRBD2. V shed 6 bases, J shed 3 bases, and the junction held 14 bases outside the gene matches. The CDR3 has 16 amino acids. Germline CDR1 is SGHDT and CDR2 is YYEEEE. Filled out from reference TRBV5-6 and TRBJ2-7, the complete variable domain reads DAGVTQSPTHLIKTRGQQVTLRCSPKSGHDTVSWYQQALGQGPQFIFQYYEEEERQRGNFPDRFSGHQFPNYSSELNVNALLLGDSALYLCASNIGPAGELYEQYFGPGTRLTVT.

V and J are TRBV27 and TRBJ2-3; 7 bases are a match to TRBD2. The CDR3 is 15 residues long. Per the germline V gene, CDR1 is MNHEY and CDR2 is SMNVEV (reference sequence). The ends lost 9 bases at V and 1 base at J; junction bases unmatched: 10. The CDR3 DNA is TGTGCCAGTAAAAGCGGGAATCGGGGCACAGATACGCAGTATTTT. It yields the protein CASKSGNRGTDTQYF.

The V call is TRBV5-1, the J call TRBJ1-3; maybe TRBD1 (5 bases). This CDR3 contains 16 residues. V lost 0 bases to trimming and J lost 4 bases, with 14 bases between them. Germline V gene sequence: CDR1 SGHRS, CDR2 YFSETQ. In nucleotides, the CDR3 is TGCGCCAGCAGCTTGGCGGGCAGGGCAGGAGGAAACACCATATATTTT. As protein: CASSLAGRAGGNTIYF.

The J gene is TRBJ2-5, the V gene TRBV5-4; 7 bases match TRBD1. This CDR3 is built from 13 residues. Unmatched junction bases numbered 1, after V lost 1 base and J lost 4 bases. The germline gives CDR1 SGHNT, CDR2 YYREEE (reference sequence). CDR3: CASSLRQGETQYF. In nucleotides, the CDR3 is TGTGCCAGCAGCTTGAGACAGGGAGAGACCCAGTACTTC.

The chain combines TRBV11-3 with TRBJ2-7; D gene ambiguous. CDR1 and CDR2 from the germline V gene are SGHNT and YENEEA. V lost 2 bases and J 3 bases, leaving 11 bases between the germline ends. This CDR3 has 14 residues. CDR3 in amino acids: CASSLSRSGYEQYF. Written as DNA, the CDR3 is TGTGCCAGCAGCTTATCGAGATCAGGCTACGAGCAGTACTTC.

The chain links TRBV27 to TRBJ2-3, with 7 bases identical to TRBD2. Germline V lookup: CDR1 MNHEY, CDR2 SMNVEV (reference sequence). The CDR3 consists of 17 residues. J gave up 2 bases and V 5 bases, and 13 bases lay outside the gene matches. DNA for the CDR3: TGTGCCAGCAGTCCCCCCTTTGGGAGCGGGGTCACAGATACGCAGTATTTT. Translated, it gives CASSPPFGSGVTDTQYF.

The gene calls are TRBV5-1 and TRBJ2-1; D gene unclear. Germline V gene sequence: CDR1 SGHRS, CDR2 YFSETQ. The CDR3 runs to 15 residues. V shed 2 bases and J shed 6 bases, with 15 bases lying between them. Here the CDR3 reads CASSFILLGGNEQFF. The CDR3 bases are TGCGCCAGCAGCTTCATCTTGCTAGGTGGCAATGAGCAGTTCTTC.